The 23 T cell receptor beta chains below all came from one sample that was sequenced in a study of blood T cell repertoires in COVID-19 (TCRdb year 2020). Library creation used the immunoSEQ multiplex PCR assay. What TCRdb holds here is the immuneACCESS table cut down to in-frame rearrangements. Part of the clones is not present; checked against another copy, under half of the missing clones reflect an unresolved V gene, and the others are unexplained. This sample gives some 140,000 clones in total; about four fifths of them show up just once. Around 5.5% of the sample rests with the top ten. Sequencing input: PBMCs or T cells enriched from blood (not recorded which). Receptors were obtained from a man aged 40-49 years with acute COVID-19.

Here the CDR3 reads CASSLEKRTSPLETQYF. The CDR3 coding sequence is TGTGCCAGCAGCTTAGAGAAGCGGACTAGCCCTTTGGAGACGCAGTATTTT. The chain uses TRBV11-2 and TRBJ2-3; 8 bases agree with TRBD2. The CDR3 sequence is 17 residues long. Germline-derived CDR1 and CDR2 are SGHAT and FQNNGV. J lost 9 bases, V lost 0 bases, and 14 bases had no gene match. Drawing the rest from reference TRBV11-2 and TRBJ2-3, the complete variable domain is EAGVAQSPRYKIIEKRQSVAFWCNPISGHATLYWYQQILGQGPKLLIQFQNNGVVDDSQLPKDRFSAERLKGVDSTLKIQPAKLEDSAVYLCASSLEKRTSPLETQYFGPGTRLTVL.

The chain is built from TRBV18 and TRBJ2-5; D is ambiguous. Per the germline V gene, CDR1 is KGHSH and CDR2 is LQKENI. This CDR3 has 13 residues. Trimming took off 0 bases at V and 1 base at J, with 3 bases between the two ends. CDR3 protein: CASSPPSQETQYF. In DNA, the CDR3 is TGTGCCAGCTCACCACCGAGCCAAGAGACCCAGTACTTC.

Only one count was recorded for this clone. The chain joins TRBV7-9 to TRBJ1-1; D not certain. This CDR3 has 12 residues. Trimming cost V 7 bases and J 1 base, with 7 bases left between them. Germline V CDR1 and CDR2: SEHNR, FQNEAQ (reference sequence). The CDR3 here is CASNPWNTEAFF. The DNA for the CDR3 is TGTGCCAGCAATCCCTGGAACACTGAAGCTTTCTTT. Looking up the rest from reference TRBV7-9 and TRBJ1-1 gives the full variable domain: DTGVSQNPRHKITKRGQNVTFRCDPISEHNRLYWYRQTLGQGPEFLTYFQNEAQLEKSRLLSDRFSAERPKGSFSTLEIQRTEQGDSAMYLCASNPWNTEAFFGQGTRLTVV.

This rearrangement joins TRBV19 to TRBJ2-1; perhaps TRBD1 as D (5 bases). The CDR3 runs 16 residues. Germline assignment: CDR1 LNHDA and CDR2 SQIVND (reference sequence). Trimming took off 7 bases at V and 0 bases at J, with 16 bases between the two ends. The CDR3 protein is CASTPAPGFSYNEQFF. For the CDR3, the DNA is TGTGCCAGTACCCCGGCCCCAGGGTTCTCCTACAATGAGCAGTTCTTC.

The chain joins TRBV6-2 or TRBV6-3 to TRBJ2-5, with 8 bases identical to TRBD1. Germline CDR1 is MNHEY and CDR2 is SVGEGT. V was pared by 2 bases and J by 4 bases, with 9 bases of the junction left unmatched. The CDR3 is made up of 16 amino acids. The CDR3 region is CASSYADRVGGETQYF. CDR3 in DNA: TGTGCCAGCAGTTACGCGGACAGGGTTGGAGGAGAGACCCAGTACTTC.

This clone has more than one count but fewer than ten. CDR3 sequence (DNA): TGTGCCAGCAGCTCCGTTAGCAATGAGCAGTTCTTC. This encodes CASSSVSNEQFF. The chain links TRBV7-9 to TRBJ2-1, with no clear D. Germline V gene lookup returns CDR1 SEHNR and CDR2 FQNEAQ (reference sequence). This CDR3 spans 12 amino acids. Deletions cut 4 bases from V and 6 bases from J, with 7 bases between.

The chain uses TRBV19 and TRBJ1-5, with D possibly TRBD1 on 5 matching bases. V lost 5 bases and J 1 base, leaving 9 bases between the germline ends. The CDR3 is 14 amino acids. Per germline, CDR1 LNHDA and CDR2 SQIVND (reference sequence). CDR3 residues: CASSGGRSNQPQHF. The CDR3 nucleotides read TGTGCCAGTAGTGGGGGGAGGAGCAATCAGCCCCAGCATTTT.

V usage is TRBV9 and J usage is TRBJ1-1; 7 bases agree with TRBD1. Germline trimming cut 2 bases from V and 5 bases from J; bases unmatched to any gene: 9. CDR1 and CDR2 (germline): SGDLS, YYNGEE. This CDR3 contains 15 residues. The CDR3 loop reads CASSVGTAGGTEAFF. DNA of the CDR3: TGTGCCAGCAGCGTCGGGACAGCGGGGGGGACTGAAGCTTTCTTT.

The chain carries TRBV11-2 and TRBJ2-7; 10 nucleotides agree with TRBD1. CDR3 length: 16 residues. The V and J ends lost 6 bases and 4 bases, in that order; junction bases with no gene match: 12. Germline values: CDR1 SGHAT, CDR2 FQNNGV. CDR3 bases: TGTGCCAGCAGTTACCCCGGGACAGGGGTGATGTACGAGCAGTACTTC. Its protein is CASSYPGTGVMYEQYF.

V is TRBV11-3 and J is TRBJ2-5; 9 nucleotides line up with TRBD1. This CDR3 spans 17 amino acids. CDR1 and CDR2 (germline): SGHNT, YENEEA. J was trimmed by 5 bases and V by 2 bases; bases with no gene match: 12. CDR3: CASSLHRGQGLYETQYF. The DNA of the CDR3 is TGTGCCAGCAGCTTACACCGGGGACAGGGCCTCTACGAGACCCAGTACTTC.

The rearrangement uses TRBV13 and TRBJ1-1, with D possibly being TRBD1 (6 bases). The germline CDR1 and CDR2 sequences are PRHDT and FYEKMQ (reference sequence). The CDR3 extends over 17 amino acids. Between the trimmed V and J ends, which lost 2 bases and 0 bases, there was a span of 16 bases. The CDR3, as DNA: TGTGCCAGCAGCTTATCGGCGACAGGCCGAATGAACACTGAAGCTTTCTTT. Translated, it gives CASSLSATGRMNTEAFF. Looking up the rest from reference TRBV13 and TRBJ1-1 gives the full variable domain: AAGVIQSPRHLIKEKRETATLKCYPIPRHDTVYWYQQGPGQDPQFLISFYEKMQSDKGSIPDRFSAQQFSDYHSELNMSSLELGDSALYFCASSLSATGRMNTEAFFGQGTRLTVV.

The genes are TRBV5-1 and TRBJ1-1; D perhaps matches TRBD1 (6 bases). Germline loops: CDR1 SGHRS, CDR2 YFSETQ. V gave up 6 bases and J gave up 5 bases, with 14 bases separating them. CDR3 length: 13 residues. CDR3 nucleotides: TGCGCCAGCACCACAGGGATGAGGACTGAAGCTTTCTTT. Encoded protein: CASTTGMRTEAFF. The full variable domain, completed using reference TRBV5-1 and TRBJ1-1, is KAGVTQTPRYLIKTRGQQVTLSCSPISGHRSVSWYQQTPGQGLQFLFEYFSETQRNKGNFPGRFSGRQFSNSRSEMNVSTLELGDSALYLCASTTGMRTEAFFGQGTRLTVV.

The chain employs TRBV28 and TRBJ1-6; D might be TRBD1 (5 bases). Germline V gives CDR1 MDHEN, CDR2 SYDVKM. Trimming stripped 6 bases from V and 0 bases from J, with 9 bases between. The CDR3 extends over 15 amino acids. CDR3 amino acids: CASSPDSSYNSPLHF. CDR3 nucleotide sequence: TGTGCCAGCAGCCCCGACAGCTCCTATAATTCACCCCTCCACTTT.

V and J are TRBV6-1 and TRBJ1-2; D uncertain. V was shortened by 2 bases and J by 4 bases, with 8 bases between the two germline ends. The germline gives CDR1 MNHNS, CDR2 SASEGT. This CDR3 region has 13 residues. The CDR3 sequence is CASSERYFYGYTF. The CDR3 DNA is TGTGCCAGCAGTGAAAGATACTTCTATGGCTACACCTTC.

The CDR3: CASSYSYLAATYEQYF. The CDR3 nucleotides read TGTGCCAGCAGTTACTCGTATCTAGCGGCCACCTACGAGCAGTACTTC. The chain has TRBV6-6 and TRBJ2-7, with 7 bases that match TRBD2. This CDR3 is 16 amino acids long. Germline CDR1 is MNHNY and CDR2 is SVGAGI (reference sequence). The V segment lost 0 bases and the J segment 2 bases; nucleotides outside the gene matches: 7.

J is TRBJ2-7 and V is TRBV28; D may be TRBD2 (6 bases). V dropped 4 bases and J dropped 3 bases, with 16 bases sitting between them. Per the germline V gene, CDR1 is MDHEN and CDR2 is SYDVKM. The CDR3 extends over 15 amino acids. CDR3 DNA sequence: TGTGCCAGCAGTTCGGGGACTTTTGGGTACTACGAGCAGTACTTC. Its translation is CASSSGTFGYYEQYF.

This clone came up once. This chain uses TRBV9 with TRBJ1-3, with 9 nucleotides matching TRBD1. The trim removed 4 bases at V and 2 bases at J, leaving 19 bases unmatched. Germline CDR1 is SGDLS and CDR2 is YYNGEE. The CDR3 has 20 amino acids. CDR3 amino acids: CASSPSLWTGAFQTGNTIYF. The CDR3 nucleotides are TGTGCCAGCAGCCCCTCTCTCTGGACAGGGGCTTTTCAAACTGGAAACACCATATATTTT. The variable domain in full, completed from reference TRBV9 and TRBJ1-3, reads DSGVTQTPKHLITATGQRVTLRCSPRSGDLSVYWYQQSLDQGLQFLIQYYNGEERAKGNILERFSAQQFPDLHSELNLSSLELGDSALYFCASSPSLWTGAFQTGNTIYFGEGSWLTVV.

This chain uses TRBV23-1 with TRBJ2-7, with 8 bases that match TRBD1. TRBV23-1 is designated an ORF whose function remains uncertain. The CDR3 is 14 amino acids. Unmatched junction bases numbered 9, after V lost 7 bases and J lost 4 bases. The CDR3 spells CASIDRGENYEQYF. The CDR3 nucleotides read TGCGCCAGCATTGACAGGGGAGAAAATTACGAGCAGTACTTC.

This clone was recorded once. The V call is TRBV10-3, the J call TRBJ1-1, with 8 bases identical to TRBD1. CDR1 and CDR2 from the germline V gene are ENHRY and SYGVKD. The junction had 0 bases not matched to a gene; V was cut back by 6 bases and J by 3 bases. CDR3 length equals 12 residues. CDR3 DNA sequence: TGTGCCATCAGGACAGGGGACACTGAAGCTTTCTTT. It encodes CAIRTGDTEAFF.

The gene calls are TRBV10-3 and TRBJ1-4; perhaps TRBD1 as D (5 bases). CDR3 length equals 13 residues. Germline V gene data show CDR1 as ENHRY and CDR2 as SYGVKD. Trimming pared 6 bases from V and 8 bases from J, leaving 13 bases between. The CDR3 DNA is TGTGCCATCAGAGCGGGTCCAGGGGAAAAACTGTTTTTT. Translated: CAIRAGPGEKLFF.

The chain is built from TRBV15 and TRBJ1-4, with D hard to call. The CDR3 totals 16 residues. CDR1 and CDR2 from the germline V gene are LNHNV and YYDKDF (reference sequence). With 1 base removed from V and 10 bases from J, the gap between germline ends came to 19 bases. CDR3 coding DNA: TGTGCCACCAGCAGAGTAGACGGGAGGAGGGAAGGAAAACTGTTTTTT. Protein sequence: CATSRVDGRREGKLFF. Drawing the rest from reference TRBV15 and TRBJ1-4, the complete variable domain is DAMVIQNPRYQVTQFGKPVTLSCSQTLNHNVMYWYQQKSSQAPKLLFHYYDKDFNNEADTPDNFQSRRPNTSFCFLDIRSPGLGDTAMYLCATSRVDGRREGKLFFGSGTQLSVL.

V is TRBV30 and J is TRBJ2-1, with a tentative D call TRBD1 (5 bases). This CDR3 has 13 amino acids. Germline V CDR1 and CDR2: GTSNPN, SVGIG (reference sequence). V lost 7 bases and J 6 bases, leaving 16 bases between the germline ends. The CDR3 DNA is TGTGCCTTACACAGGATCTTCGTCAATGAGCAGTTCTTC. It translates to CALHRIFVNEQFF. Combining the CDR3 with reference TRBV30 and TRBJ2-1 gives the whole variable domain SQTIHQWPATLVQPVGSPLSLECTVEGTSNPNLYWYRQAAGRGLQLLFYSVGIGQISSEVPQNLSASRPQDRQFILSSKKLLLSDSGFYLCALHRIFVNEQFFGPGTRLTVL.

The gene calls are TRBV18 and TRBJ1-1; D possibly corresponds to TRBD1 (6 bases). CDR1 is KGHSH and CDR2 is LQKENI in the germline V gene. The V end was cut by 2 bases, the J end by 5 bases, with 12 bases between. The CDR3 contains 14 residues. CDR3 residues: CASSPSWGQTEAFF. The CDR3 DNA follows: TGTGCCAGCTCACCATCCTGGGGGCAGACTGAAGCTTTCTTT.